The 20 T cell receptor beta chains below come from one sample, sequenced in a study of T cells in Graves' hyperthyroidism and ophthalmopathy. Amplified TCR beta CDR3 regions came from RNA transcripts. First-round RT-PCR targeting the TCR CDR3 was performed with the HTBI primer set. TCRdb called the multiplex PCR reads again in MiXCR, with one record for every CDR3 protein. This table has fewer than 350,000 distinct CDR3 sequences, roughly 18% appearing once. Sequencing was done on a sample of blood. Receptor source: a woman aged 45 to 65 with Graves' hyperthyroidism.

J is TRBJ2-1 and V is TRBV9; 8 bases fit TRBD2. CDR3 size: 17 residues. CDR1 is SGDLS and CDR2 is YYNGEE in the germline V gene. Trimming took 0 bases from V and 4 from J; bases not matched to a gene: 9. CDR3 in DNA: TGTGCCAGCAGCGTAGCTCCCAGCGGGAGAGGGTACAATGAGCAGTTCTTC. Its translation: CASSVAPSGRGYNEQFF.

This clonotype was counted at least ten times. This rearrangement joins TRBV12-3 or TRBV12-4 to TRBJ2-1, with D maybe TRBD2 (6 bases). CDR3 size: 12 residues. V was trimmed by 3 bases and J by 10 bases, leaving 10 bases between them. CDR3 amino acids: CASSFDLAEQFF. The CDR3 DNA reads TGTGCCAGCAGTTTCGATCTAGCGGAGCAGTTCTTC.

This clonotype was observed at least ten times. The chain couples TRBV27 to TRBJ2-7, with TRBD1 as a possible D gene (7 bases). This CDR3 is 16 amino acids long. Germline V lookup: CDR1 MNHEY, CDR2 SMNVEV (reference sequence). Between the trimmed V and J ends, which lost 2 bases and 3 bases, there was a span of 17 bases. CDR3: CASSLRSGDSFYEQYF. As DNA, the CDR3 is TGTGCCAGCAGTTTACGGTCGGGGGACAGTTTCTACGAGCAGTACTTC.

This clonotype was recorded many times. The V call is TRBV3-1, the J call TRBJ1-2; D remains ambiguous. Looked up from germline, CDR1 is LGHDT and CDR2 is YNNKEL (reference sequence). The CDR3 totals 14 residues. The germline V and J ends were trimmed by 2 bases and 4 bases, with 11 bases remaining between them. The CDR3 loop is CASSQKGGSYGYTF. The CDR3 DNA sequence: TGTGCCAGCAGCCAAAAGGGTGGAAGCTATGGCTACACCTTC.

This clonotype showed up just a few times. The chain uses TRBV24-1 and TRBJ2-1; 7 bases agree with TRBD1. J lost 3 bases, V lost 3 bases, and 4 bases had no gene match. The CDR3 length is 15 residues. Germline CDR1 reads KGHDR; CDR2 reads SFDVKD. The CDR3 spells CATSDRQGVYNEQFF. The DNA of the CDR3 is TGTGCCACCAGTGATAGGCAGGGGGTCTACAATGAGCAGTTCTTC.

This clonotype was counted between two and nine times. The junction departs from the called germline gene at one end, perhaps through a read error. The V call is TRBV30, the J call TRBJ1-1; D perhaps matches TRBD1 (5 bases). CDR3 size: 17 residues. Germline V gives CDR1 GTSNPN, CDR2 SVGIG (reference sequence). CDR3 nucleotide sequence: TGTGCCTGGAGTGTGGGGGGTTTCGGTTGGAGGAACACTGAAGTTTTCTTT. It encodes CAWSVGGFGWRNTEVFF. The entire variable domain, with the rest obtained from reference TRBV30 and TRBJ1-1, is as follows: SQTIHQWPATLVQPVGSPLSLECTVEGTSNPNLYWYRQAAGRGLQLLFYSVGIGQISSEVPQNLSASRPQDRQFILSSKKLLLSDSGFYLCAWSVGGFGWRNTEVFFGQGTRLTVV.

A single count supports this clonotype. A read error may be the cause here, since a much bigger clone is one base away. The chain is built from TRBV12-3 or TRBV12-4 and TRBJ2-7; a weak D match, TRBD2 (6 bases). This CDR3 has 15 residues. The V end was cut by 3 bases, the J end by 3 bases, with 15 bases between. The CDR3 coding sequence is TGTGCCAGCAGTTTGAACCCGGGAGTAAACTACGAGCAGTACTTC. It translates to CASSLNPGVNYEQYF.

This clonotype was seen repeatedly, ten times or more. The V and J genes are TRBV19 and TRBJ2-7, with D hard to call. Germline V gene sequence: CDR1 LNHDA, CDR2 SQIVND (reference sequence). The CDR3 runs 14 residues. Deletions cut 6 bases from V and 3 bases from J, with 15 bases between. CDR3 DNA: TGTGCCAGTAGCCCTACGACCTCTAACTACGAGCAGTACTTC. Translation gives CASSPTTSNYEQYF.

This clonotype was seen once. V usage is TRBV7-9 and J usage is TRBJ1-5, with D maybe TRBD1 (6 bases). CDR1 and CDR2 (germline): SEHNR, FQNEAQ (reference sequence). V lost 1 base and J lost 1, with 11 bases in between. The CDR3 extends over 16 amino acids. The CDR3 protein is CASSLGGGLSNQPQHF. The CDR3 coding sequence is TGTGCCAGCAGCTTAGGGGGGGGGCTGAGCAATCAGCCCCAGCATTTT.

This clonotype has a count of ten or more. V and J are TRBV18 and TRBJ1-1; tentative D call: TRBD1 (6 bases). The CDR3 contains 14 residues. The ends were cut back, 2 bases at V and 6 bases at J, with 13 bases in the middle. Germline CDR1 is KGHSH and CDR2 is LQKENI. This chain's CDR3 is CASSPTRGTPEAFF. The CDR3, as DNA: TGTGCCAGCTCACCAACAAGGGGGACCCCTGAAGCTTTCTTT.

This clonotype was counted many times. The chain carries TRBV3-1 and TRBJ1-1; perhaps TRBD1 as D (5 bases). V was trimmed by 6 bases and J by 0 bases, leaving 20 bases between them. This CDR3 contains 17 residues. Looked up from germline, CDR1 is LGHDT and CDR2 is YNNKEL (reference sequence). This CDR3 is CASREGHLLYMNTEAFF. The CDR3 DNA is TGTGCCAGCAGAGAAGGACACCTTTTATACATGAACACTGAAGCTTTCTTT.

This clonotype was counted ten times or more. The V call is TRBV20-1, the J call TRBJ1-1, with D possibly matching TRBD1 (5 bases). Germline CDR1 and CDR2: DFQATT and SNEGSKA (reference sequence). V was pared by 1 base and J by 8 bases, with 17 bases between. The CDR3 consists of 14 residues. The CDR3 DNA reads TGCAGTGCTAGAGTGGATGGGGGAATGGGAGAAGCTTTCTTT. Encoded protein: CSARVDGGMGEAFF.

The V call is TRBV19, the J call TRBJ1-2; D remains ambiguous. V lost 3 bases to trimming and J lost 0 bases, with 5 bases between them. CDR1 LNHDA and CDR2 SQIVND come from the germline V gene (reference sequence). The CDR3 has 13 amino acids. CDR3 in amino acids: CASSIKANYGYTF. Written as DNA, the CDR3 is TGTGCCAGTAGTATTAAAGCTAACTATGGCTACACCTTC. Filled out from reference TRBV19 and TRBJ1-2, the complete variable domain reads DGGITQSPKYLFRKEGQNVTLSCEQNLNHDAMYWYRQDPGQGLRLIYYSQIVNDFQKGDIAEGYSVSREKKESFPLTVTSAQKNPTAFYLCASSIKANYGYTFGSGTRLTVV.

In this sample, this clonotype turned up many times. The chain recombines TRBV2 with TRBJ2-2, with D hard to call. The CDR3 is 11 amino acids. Germline V gene sequence: CDR1 SNHLY, CDR2 FYNNEI. V was cut by 3 bases and J by 7 bases, with 3 bases left in between. The CDR3 sequence: CASSEVGELFF. In nucleotides, the CDR3 is TGTGCCAGCAGTGAGGTCGGGGAGCTGTTTTTT.

The gene calls are TRBV7-2 and TRBJ1-6; the D is unclear. Between the trimmed V and J ends, which lost 4 bases and 6 bases, there was a span of 16 bases. The CDR3 covers 16 residues. Germline lookup yields CDR1 SGHTA and CDR2 FQGNSA. CDR3 sequence reads: CASSSRTQTANSPLHF. The CDR3, as DNA: TGTGCCAGCAGCTCCAGGACCCAGACGGCTAATTCACCCCTCCACTTT.

Comments on this clonotype: A much larger clone differs from this one at a single base, so this may be a read error. This chain uses TRBV13 with TRBJ1-4; D perhaps matches TRBD1 (5 bases). The CDR3 totals 15 residues. Germline V gene sequence: CDR1 PRHDT, CDR2 FYEKMQ (reference sequence). Trimming removed 5 bases from V and 4 bases from J, with 14 bases in between. The CDR3 sequence: CASSQKGPRNEKLFF. In nucleotides, the CDR3 is TGTGCCAGCAGCCAGAAGGGGCCACGTAATGAAAAACTGTTTTTT.

The chain joins TRBV6-1 to TRBJ1-2, with D unresolved. Germline CDR1 MNHNS, CDR2 SASEGT. V was shortened by 8 bases and J by 8 bases, with 21 bases between the two germline ends. This CDR3 has 14 residues. The CDR3, as DNA: TGTGCCAGCCGAGGCGACCGGAGGTCTGGAGGCTACACCTTC. Translation gives CASRGDRRSGGYTF.

The gene calls are TRBV3-1 and TRBJ1-2, with TRBD1 identical over 8 bases. The trim removed 4 bases at V and 6 bases at J, leaving 10 bases unmatched. This CDR3 has 15 amino acids. Germline CDR1 and CDR2: LGHDT and YNNKEL (reference sequence). In DNA, the CDR3 is TGTGCCAGCAGCCGGACCGCCAGGGGGCAGGATGGCTACACCTTC. Translating it yields CASSRTARGQDGYTF.

V usage is TRBV6-5 and J usage is TRBJ2-2; D gene uncertain. The V and J ends lost 2 bases and 1 base respectively, with 14 bases between them. The germline V gene has CDR1 MNHEY and CDR2 SVGAGI. The CDR3 length is 17 residues. In DNA form, the CDR3 reads TGTGCCAGCAGTTACACCCGGCCGGACGGGAACACCGGGGAGCTGTTTTTT. Amino acids: CASSYTRPDGNTGELFF.

This rearrangement joins TRBV6-1 to TRBJ1-1; D remains unclear. Germline values: CDR1 MNHNS, CDR2 SASEGT. V gave up 7 bases and J gave up 0 bases, with 9 bases separating them. The CDR3 is 13 residues long. The CDR3 coding sequence is TGTGCCAGCATGATCCGGATGAACACTGAAGCTTTCTTT. It codes for CASMIRMNTEAFF.